This is a list of T cell receptor beta chains from one sample in a study of vaccination and CD4 T cells after COVID-19. These receptors lack a known antigen. TCRdb passed the PCR reads through MiXCR, listing each CDR3 protein once. The data show approximately 13,000 distinct CDR3 sequences, with about 28% seen just once and approximately 17% held by the top ten. The material sequenced was cultured CD4+ T cells from blood. The receptors derive from a human donor with COVID-19. Both conserved end residues are part of each CDR3. The D gene is left open where the match is weak. Size tells how often a clone was seen (once, few, many) or the class of an expanded clone, and some rows leave it out.

TRBV19,13,NA,TRBJ2-3,few,TGTGCCAGTACAGTCCTCGCGGGACAGACGCAGTATTTT,CASTVLAGQTQYF
TRBV10-3,16,TRBD2,TRBJ2-3,NA,TGTGCCATCAGTGAGTCGATTGCGGGGGGCCCAGATACGCAGTATTTT,CAISESIAGGPDTQYF
TRBV7-9,13,NA,TRBJ1-2,NA,TGTGCCAGCAGCTTAGTAGGGGACTATGGCTACACCTTC,CASSLVGDYGYTF
TRBV7-9,19,NA,TRBJ2-6,NA,TGTGCCAGCAGCTTAGGGGGGCTGGGACTGGTCTCTGGGGCCAACGTCCTGACTTTC,CASSLGGLGLVSGANVLTF
TRBV29-1,10,NA,TRBJ1-2,few,TGCAGCGTTGAACAGGGCGGCTACACCTTC,CSVEQGGYTF
TRBV19,9,NA,TRBJ1-5,NA,TGTGCCAGTAGTCAGCCCCAGCATTTT,CASSQPQHF
TRBV30,12,NA,TRBJ1-2,NA,TGTGCCTGGAGTCAGGACAGTAATGGCTACACCTTC,CAWSQDSNGYTF
TRBV4-1,17,NA,TRBJ2-3,NA,TGCGCCAGCAGCCAAGACCCGGACAGTGGACAGATCTATACGCAGTATTTT,CASSQDPDSGQIYTQYF
TRBV19,14,NA,TRBJ1-5,NA,TGTGCCAGTAGTATATTTGGGGGGGCTCAGCCCCAGCATTTT,CASSIFGGAQPQHF
TRBV20-1,14,NA,TRBJ2-1,NA,TGCAGTGCTAGAGTTCGAGGGTATCAGGGTGAGCAGTTCTTC,CSARVRGYQGEQFF
TRBV6-1,12,NA,TRBJ2-7,few,TGTGCCAGCAGTGGGACTTCCTACGAGCAGTACTTC,CASSGTSYEQYF
TRBV7-2,14,NA,TRBJ1-2,few,TGTGCCAGCAGCTTAGCAGGGCCGGAGTATGGCTACACCTTC,CASSLAGPEYGYTF
TRBV7-9,13,NA,TRBJ1-2,medium-sized,TGTGCCAGCAGTCCACAGACTAACTATGGCTACACCTTC,CASSPQTNYGYTF
TRBV20-1,15,TRBD2,TRBJ2-3,NA,TGCAGTGCTTCCACGAGAGCGGGGTCCACAGATACGCAGTATTTT,CSASTRAGSTDTQYF
TRBV11-2,15,TRBD1,TRBJ2-5,few,TGTGCCAGCAACGAAAACAGGGGTGATAGGGAGACCCAGTACTTC,CASNENRGDRETQYF
TRBV20-1,15,NA,TRBJ2-5,few,TGCAGTGCTAATCTACAGGCGGGGACCAGGGAGACCCAGTACTTC,CSANLQAGTRETQYF
TRBV20-1,14,NA,TRBJ2-7,few,TGCAGTGCCACTAACGGGGGGCGTACCTACGAGCAGTACTTC,CSATNGGRTYEQYF
TRBV5-8,14,TRBD1,TRBJ1-2,NA,TGTGCCAGCAGCCCGACAGGGACGGGAAGTGGCTACACCTTC,CASSPTGTGSGYTF
TRBV20-1,12,NA,TRBJ2-5,NA,TGCAGTGCTAGAGAGGTGGGGGAGACCCAGTACTTC,CSAREVGETQYF
TRBV20-1,14,NA,TRBJ1-5,once,TGCAGTGCTGGTAGCTCGGCGGGCAATCAGCCCCAGCATTTT,CSAGSSAGNQPQHF
TRBV27,13,NA,TRBJ1-2,NA,TGTGCCAGCAGTTTACGTCCGGTCTATGGCTACACCTTC,CASSLRPVYGYTF
TRBV19,14,TRBD1,TRBJ1-6,NA,TGTGCCAGCAGGACAGGGCCCTATAATTCACCCCTCCACTTT,CASRTGPYNSPLHF
TRBV19,14,TRBD1,TRBJ2-7,NA,TGTGCCAGTAGTAAGATGACAGGGTTCTACGAGCAGTACTTC,CASSKMTGFYEQYF
TRBV6-1,12,TRBD1,TRBJ1-2,NA,TGTGCCAGCAGTGGGGGGACAGACGGCTACACCTTC,CASSGGTDGYTF
TRBV11-3,19,TRBD2,TRBJ2-5,few,TGTGCCAGCAGCTTAGATCTAGCACTAGCGGGGGGCCGCCAAGAGACCCAGTACTTC,CASSLDLALAGGRQETQYF
TRBV6-2/TRBV6-3,13,NA,TRBJ1-2,NA,TGTGCCAGCAGTTACAGGCAGGGGCTTCAAGAGACCTTC,CASSYRQGLQETF
TRBV19,16,NA,TRBJ2-7,NA,TGTGCCAGTAAAGCGGCCCGGGGAGGGGGGGCCTACGAGCAGTACTTC,CASKAARGGGAYEQYF